This T cell receptor beta chain derives from a study of Ad26.COV2.S vaccination and SARS-CoV-2 variants. Study-wide context: Vaccine-arm donor from the placebo-controlled COV1001 Ad26.COV2.S trial. Recipients of Ad26.COV2.S got it intramuscularly, once or twice 56 days apart.

This clone has a handful of counts. Its antigen is not identified. Treatment noted: around 19 received Ad26.COV2.S at low or high dose, single or two shots; 5 received placebo; per-sample allocation not given. Sampling was performed 63 days after the first vaccine or placebo injection. It was Wuhan-strain SARS-CoV-2 spike that the Ad26 vaccine vector expressed. Using immunoSEQ multiplex PCR, the repertoire was profiled, and TCRdb retains in-frame clones only, with some absent. The sample has 450,000 to 550,000 clones, nearly 90% seen once. Regarding the study as a whole: Possibly, TCR breadth and depth analyses underestimated total T cell responses.

CDR1 and CDR2 (germline): SGHRS, YFSETQ. The CDR3 contains 13 residues. The V end was cut by 4 bases, the J end by 2 bases, with 8 bases between. Specimen: peripheral blood, collected in a trial of Ad26.COV2.S vaccine versus placebo. The rearrangement links TRBV5-1 to TRBJ2-3, with D perhaps matching TRBD1 or TRBD2 (5 bases each). This TCR was sampled from a person aged 18 to 59 who received the Ad26.COV2.S COVID-19 vaccine or a placebo. The CDR3 here is CASSQGTTDTQYF. In DNA, the CDR3 is TGCGCCAGCAGCCAAGGGACCACAGATACGCAGTATTTT.